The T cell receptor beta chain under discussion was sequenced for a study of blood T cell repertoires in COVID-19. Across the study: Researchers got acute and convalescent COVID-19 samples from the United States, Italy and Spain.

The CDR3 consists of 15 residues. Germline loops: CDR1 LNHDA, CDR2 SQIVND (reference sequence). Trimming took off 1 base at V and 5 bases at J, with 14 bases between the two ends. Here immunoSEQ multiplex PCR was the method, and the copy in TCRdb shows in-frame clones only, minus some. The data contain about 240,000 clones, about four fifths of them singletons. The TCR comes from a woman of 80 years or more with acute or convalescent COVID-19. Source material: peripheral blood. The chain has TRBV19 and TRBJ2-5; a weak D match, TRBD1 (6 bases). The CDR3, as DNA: TGTGCCAGTAGTATAGGGCAGGGGAAGGTTGAGACCCAGTACTTC. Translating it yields CASSIGQGKVETQYF.